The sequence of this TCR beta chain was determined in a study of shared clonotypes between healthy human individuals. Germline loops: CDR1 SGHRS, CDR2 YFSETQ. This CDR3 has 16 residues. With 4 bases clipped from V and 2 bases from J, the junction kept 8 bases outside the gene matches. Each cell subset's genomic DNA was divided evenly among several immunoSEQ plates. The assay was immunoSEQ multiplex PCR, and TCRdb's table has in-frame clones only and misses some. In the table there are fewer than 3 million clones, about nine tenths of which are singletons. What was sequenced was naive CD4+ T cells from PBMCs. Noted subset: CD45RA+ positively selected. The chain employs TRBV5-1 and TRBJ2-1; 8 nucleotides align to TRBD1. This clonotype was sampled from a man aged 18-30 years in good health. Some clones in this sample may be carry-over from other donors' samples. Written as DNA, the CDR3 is TGCGCCAGCAGCACCCAAAGGACAGGGACCTACAATGAGCAGTTCTTC. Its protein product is CASSTQRTGTYNEQFF.